These 5 T cell receptor beta chains were all obtained from the same sample, sequenced in a study of patients and donors after allogeneic stem cell transplantation. TCRdb re-analysed the RT-PCR reads in MiXCR, keeping a single row per CDR3 protein. Of about a million distinct CDR3 sequences listed, more than 15% are singletons. Material for sequencing was blood, either unsorted or a sorted T cell fraction (not recorded which). Receptors were obtained from a human donor who was either an allogeneic HSCT recipient or a stem cell or donor lymphocyte infusion donor (not recorded which). It is not recorded whose cells these are; they may come from a transplant donor.

The chain uses TRBV7-3 and TRBJ2-3, with D perhaps TRBD2 (5 bases). Germline loops: CDR1 SGHTA, CDR2 FQGTGA. This CDR3 has 16 amino acids. Trimming pared 3 bases from V and 1 base from J, leaving 14 bases between. The CDR3 DNA sequence: TGTGCCAGCAGCTTGTTAGCGCCGGGTGGCACAGATACGCAGTATTTT. Residues: CASSLLAPGGTDTQYF.

This clonotype was found a few times. The V call is TRBV6-4, the J call TRBJ2-1; D is uncertain. There are 16 residues in the CDR3. Trimming left V 2 bases short and J 0 bases short, with 11 bases between. The V gene's germline CDR1 is MRHNA and CDR2 SNTAGT. The CDR3 DNA reads as TGTGCCAGCAGTGACAGGGTCATGAGCTCCTACAATGAGCAGTTCTTC. Its translation: CASSDRVMSSYNEQFF.

The chain recombines TRBV4-2 with TRBJ2-2; D unclear. Germline V lookup: CDR1 LGHNA, CDR2 YNFKEQ. CDR3 length equals 15 residues. The V end was cut by 1 base, the J end by 9 bases, with 15 bases between. The chain's CDR3 is CASSQAELVDRELFF. The CDR3 DNA reads TGTGCCAGCAGCCAAGCGGAGCTGGTAGACAGGGAGCTGTTTTTT.

The table lists this clonotype with many counts. The V call is TRBV5-4, the J call TRBJ1-1; no firm D call. The germline gives CDR1 SGHNT, CDR2 YYREEE (reference sequence). CDR3 size: 14 residues. V was shortened by 3 bases and J by 2 bases, with 11 bases between the two germline ends. CDR3 nucleotide sequence: TGTGCCAGCAGCTGGGATGGCGGAAACACTGAAGCTTTCTTT. It is translated as CASSWDGGNTEAFF.

The table lists this clonotype with many counts. The chain is built from TRBV29-1 and TRBJ1-4; no firm D call. Per the germline V gene, CDR1 is SQVTM and CDR2 is ANQGSEA. The CDR3 runs 13 residues. V shed 4 bases and J shed 8 bases, with 14 bases lying between them. The CDR3 sequence is CSVGGSLGEKLFF. The CDR3 DNA reads as TGCAGCGTTGGTGGCTCTCTCGGAGAAAAACTGTTTTTT. The entire variable domain, with the rest obtained from reference TRBV29-1 and TRBJ1-4, is as follows: SAVISQKPSRDICQRGTSLTIQCQVDSQVTMMFWYRQQPGQSLTLIATANQGSEATYESGFVIDKFPISRPNLTFSTLTVSNMSPEDSSIYLCSVGGSLGEKLFFGSGTQLSVL.